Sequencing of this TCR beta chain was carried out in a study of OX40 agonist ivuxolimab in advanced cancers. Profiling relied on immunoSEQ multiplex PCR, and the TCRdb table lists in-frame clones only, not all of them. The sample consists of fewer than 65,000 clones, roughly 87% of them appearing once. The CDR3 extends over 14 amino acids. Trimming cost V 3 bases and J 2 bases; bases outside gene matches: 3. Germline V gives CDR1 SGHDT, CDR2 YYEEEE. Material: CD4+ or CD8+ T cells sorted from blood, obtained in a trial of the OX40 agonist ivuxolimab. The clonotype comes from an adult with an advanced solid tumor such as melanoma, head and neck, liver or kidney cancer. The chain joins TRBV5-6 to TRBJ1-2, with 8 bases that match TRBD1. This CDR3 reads CASSSTGANYGYTF. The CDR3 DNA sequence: TGTGCCAGCAGCTCGACAGGGGCGAACTATGGCTACACCTTC.